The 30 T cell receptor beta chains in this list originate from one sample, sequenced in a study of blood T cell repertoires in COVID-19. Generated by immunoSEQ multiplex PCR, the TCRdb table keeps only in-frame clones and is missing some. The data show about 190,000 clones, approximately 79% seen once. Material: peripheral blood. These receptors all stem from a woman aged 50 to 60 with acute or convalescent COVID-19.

As DNA, the CDR3 is TGTGCCAGCAGCTTGGGGGGCCCCTGGAACCCAAATTCACCCCTCCACTTT. Encoded protein: CASSLGGPWNPNSPLHF. The chain combines TRBV5-4 with TRBJ1-6, with a tentative D call TRBD1 (5 bases). Trimming removed 0 bases from V and 7 bases from J, with 17 bases in between. CDR1 and CDR2 from the germline V gene are SGHNT and YYREEE (reference sequence). The CDR3 consists of 17 residues.

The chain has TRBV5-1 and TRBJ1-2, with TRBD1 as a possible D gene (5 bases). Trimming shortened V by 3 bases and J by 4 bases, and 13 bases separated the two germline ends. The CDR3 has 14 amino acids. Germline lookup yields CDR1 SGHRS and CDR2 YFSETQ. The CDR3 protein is CASSSWTLGYGYTF. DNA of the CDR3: TGCGCCAGCAGCTCCTGGACATTAGGCTATGGCTACACCTTC.

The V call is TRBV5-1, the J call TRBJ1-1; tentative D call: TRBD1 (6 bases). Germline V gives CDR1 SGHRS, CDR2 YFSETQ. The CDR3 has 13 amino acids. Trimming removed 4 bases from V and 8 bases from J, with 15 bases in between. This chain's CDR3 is CASSPGAGTEAFF. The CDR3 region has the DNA TGCGCCAGCAGCCCCGGTGCCGGGACAGAAGCTTTCTTT.

In DNA form, the CDR3 reads TGTGCCAGCAGGGTACAGGGAAATGGCTACACCTTC. Amino acid sequence: CASRVQGNGYTF. The chain employs TRBV28 and TRBJ1-2; D may be TRBD1 (6 bases). Germline V gene data show CDR1 as MDHEN and CDR2 as SYDVKM. The CDR3 is 12 residues long. With 6 bases removed from V and 6 bases from J, the gap between germline ends came to 11 bases.

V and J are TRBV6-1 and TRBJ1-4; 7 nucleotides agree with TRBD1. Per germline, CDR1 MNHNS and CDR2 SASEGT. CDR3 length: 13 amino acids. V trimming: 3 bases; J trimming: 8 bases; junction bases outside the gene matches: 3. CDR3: CASSDRGREKLFF. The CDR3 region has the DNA TGTGCCAGCAGTGACAGGGGGAGGGAAAAACTGTTTTTT.

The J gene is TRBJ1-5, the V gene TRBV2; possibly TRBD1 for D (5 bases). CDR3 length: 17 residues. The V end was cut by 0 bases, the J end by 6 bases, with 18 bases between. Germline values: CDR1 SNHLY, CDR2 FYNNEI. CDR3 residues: CASSEAGGAQGGQPQHF. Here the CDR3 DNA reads TGTGCCAGCAGTGAAGCGGGCGGGGCCCAAGGTGGTCAGCCCCAGCATTTT.

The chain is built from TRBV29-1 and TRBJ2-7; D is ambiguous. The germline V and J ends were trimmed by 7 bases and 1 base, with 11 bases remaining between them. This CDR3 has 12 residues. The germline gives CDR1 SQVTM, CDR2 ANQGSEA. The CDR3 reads CSASPGSYEQYF. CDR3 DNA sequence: TGCAGCGCTTCTCCCGGGTCCTACGAGCAGTACTTC.

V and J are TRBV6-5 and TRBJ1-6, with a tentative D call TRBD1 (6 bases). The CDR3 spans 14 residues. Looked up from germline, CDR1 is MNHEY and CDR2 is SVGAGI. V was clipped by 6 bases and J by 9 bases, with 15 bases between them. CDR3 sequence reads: CASRLQGGGSPLHF. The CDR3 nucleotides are TGTGCCAGCAGACTACAGGGCGGCGGTTCACCCCTCCACTTT.

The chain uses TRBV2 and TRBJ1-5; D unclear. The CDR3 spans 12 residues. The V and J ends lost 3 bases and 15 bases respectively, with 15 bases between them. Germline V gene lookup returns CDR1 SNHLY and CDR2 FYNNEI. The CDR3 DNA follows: TGTGCCAGCAGTGAGGGTACAAGAAGAGGGCATTTT. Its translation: CASSEGTRRGHF.

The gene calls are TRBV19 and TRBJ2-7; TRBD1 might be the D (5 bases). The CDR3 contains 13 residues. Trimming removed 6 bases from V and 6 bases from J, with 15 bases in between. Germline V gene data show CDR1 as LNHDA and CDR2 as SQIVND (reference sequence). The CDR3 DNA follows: TGTGCCAGTAGATCCTTCCAGGGTACCGAGCAGTACTTC. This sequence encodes CASRSFQGTEQYF.

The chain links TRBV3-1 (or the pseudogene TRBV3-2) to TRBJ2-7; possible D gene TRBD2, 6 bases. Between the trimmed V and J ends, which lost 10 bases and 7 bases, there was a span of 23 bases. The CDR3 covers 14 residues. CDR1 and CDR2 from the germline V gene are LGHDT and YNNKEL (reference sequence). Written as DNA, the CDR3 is TGTGCCACCCGAGACGTGGGGGGTGCGAAGGAGCAGTACTTC. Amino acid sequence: CATRDVGGAKEQYF.

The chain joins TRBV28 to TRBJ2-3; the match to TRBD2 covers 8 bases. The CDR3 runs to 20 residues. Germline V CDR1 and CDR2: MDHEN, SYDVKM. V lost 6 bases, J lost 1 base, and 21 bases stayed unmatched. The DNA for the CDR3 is TGTGCCAGCAGGGCAGGGACGGTCGGGAGGGGGACCGGGGGCACAGATACGCAGTATTTT. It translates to CASRAGTVGRGTGGTDTQYF.

The CDR3 sequence is CASNHDATPANYGYTF. The CDR3 region has the DNA TGTGCCAGTAACCACGATGCAACGCCGGCTAACTATGGCTACACCTTC. The chain is built from TRBV19 and TRBJ1-2, with D unresolved. CDR1 is LNHDA, CDR2 SQIVND, per germline (reference sequence). CDR3 length: 16 amino acids. V lost 7 bases to trimming and J lost 0 bases, with 18 bases between them.

In DNA, the CDR3 is TGTGCCAGCAGCCCGTGGGGGCGCGACTGGGGGGGTGAGCAGTTCTTC. It yields the protein CASSPWGRDWGGEQFF. The chain uses TRBV5-4 and TRBJ2-1; maybe TRBD2 (7 bases). Trimming stripped 4 bases from V and 9 bases from J, with 23 bases between. Germline CDR1 reads SGHNT; CDR2 reads YYREEE (reference sequence). This CDR3 is 16 amino acids long.

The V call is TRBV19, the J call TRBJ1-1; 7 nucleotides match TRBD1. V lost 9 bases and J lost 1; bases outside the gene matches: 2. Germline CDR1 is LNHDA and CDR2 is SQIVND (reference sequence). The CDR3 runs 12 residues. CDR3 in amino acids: CASYRGNTEAFF. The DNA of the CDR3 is TGTGCCAGCTACAGGGGGAACACTGAAGCTTTCTTT.

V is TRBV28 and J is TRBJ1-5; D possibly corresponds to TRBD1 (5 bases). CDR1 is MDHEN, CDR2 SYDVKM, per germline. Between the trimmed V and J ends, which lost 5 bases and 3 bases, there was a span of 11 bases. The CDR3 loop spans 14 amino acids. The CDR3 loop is CASSPGGNNQPQHF. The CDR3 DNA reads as TGTGCCAGCAGTCCCGGGGGGAACAATCAGCCCCAGCATTTT.

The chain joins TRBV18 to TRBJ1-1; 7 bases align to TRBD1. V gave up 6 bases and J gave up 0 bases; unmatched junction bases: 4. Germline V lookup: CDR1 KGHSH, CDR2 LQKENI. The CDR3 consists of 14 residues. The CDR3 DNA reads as TGTGCCAGCTCGCCGACAGGGCTGAACACTGAAGCTTTCTTT. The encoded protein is CASSPTGLNTEAFF.

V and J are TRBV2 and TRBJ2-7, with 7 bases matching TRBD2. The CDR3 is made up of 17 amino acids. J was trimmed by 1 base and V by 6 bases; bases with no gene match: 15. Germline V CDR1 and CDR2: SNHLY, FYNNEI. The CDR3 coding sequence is TGTGCCAGCAGCTACACACTTGGCGGGAGATTTTCCTACGAGCAGTACTTC. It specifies CASSYTLGGRFSYEQYF.

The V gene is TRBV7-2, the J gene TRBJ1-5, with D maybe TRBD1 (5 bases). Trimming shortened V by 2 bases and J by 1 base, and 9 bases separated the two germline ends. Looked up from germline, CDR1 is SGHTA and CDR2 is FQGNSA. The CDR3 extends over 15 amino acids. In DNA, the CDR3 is TGTGCCAGCAGCTTAAGCCCAGGGAGCAATCAGCCCCAGCATTTT. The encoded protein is CASSLSPGSNQPQHF.

CDR3 DNA: TGTGCCAGCTCCCGGGACAGGACCTCCTACGAGCAGTACTTC. As protein: CASSRDRTSYEQYF. The chain employs TRBV7-2 and TRBJ2-7; 8 positions match TRBD1. Losses at the gene ends were 8 bases for V and 0 bases for J; bases not matched to a gene: 6. Germline CDR1 SGHTA, CDR2 FQGNSA. The CDR3 runs to 14 residues.

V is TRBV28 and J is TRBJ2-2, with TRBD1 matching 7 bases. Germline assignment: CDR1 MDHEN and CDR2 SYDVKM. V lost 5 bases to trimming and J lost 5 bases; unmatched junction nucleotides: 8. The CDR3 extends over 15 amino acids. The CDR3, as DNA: TGTGCCAGCAGTGTACCGGGACAGATGACCGGGGAGCTGTTTTTT. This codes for CASSVPGQMTGELFF. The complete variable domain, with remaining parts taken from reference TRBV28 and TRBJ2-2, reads DVKVTQSSRYLVKRTGEKVFLECVQDMDHENMFWYRQDPGLGLRLIYFSYDVKMKEKGDIPEGYSVSREKKERFSLILESASTNQTSMYLCASSVPGQMTGELFFGEGSRLTVL.

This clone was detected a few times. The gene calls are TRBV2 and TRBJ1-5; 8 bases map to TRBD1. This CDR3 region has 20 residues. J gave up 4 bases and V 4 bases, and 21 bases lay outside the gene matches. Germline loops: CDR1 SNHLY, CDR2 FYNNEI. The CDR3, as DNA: TGTGCCAGCAGTGTCCGCGGGCAGATAGGACAGGGAGTAGGTAATCAGCCCCAGCATTTT. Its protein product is CASSVRGQIGQGVGNQPQHF.

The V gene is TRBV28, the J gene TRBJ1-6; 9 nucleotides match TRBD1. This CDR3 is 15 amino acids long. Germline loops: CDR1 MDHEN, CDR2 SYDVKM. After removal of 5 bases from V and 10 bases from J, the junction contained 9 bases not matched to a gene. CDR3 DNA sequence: TGTGCCAGCAGTCTTGGGACAGGGCCTATCTCACCCCTCCACTTT. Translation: CASSLGTGPISPLHF. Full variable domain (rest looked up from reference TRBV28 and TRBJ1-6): DVKVTQSSRYLVKRTGEKVFLECVQDMDHENMFWYRQDPGLGLRLIYFSYDVKMKEKGDIPEGYSVSREKKERFSLILESASTNQTSMYLCASSLGTGPISPLHFGNGTRLTVT.

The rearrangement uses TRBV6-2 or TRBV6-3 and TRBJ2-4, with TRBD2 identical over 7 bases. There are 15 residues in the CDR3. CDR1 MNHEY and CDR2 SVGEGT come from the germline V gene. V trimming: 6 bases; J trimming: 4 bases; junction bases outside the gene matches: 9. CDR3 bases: TGTGCCAGCAGCCCGCGGTTAGCGGGTAAAAACATTCAGTACTTC. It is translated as CASSPRLAGKNIQYF.

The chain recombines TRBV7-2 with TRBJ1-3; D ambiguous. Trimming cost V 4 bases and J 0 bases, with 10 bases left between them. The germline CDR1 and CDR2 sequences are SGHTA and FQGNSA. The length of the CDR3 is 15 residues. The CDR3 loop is CASSSPRSSGNTIYF. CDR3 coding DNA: TGTGCCAGCAGCTCCCCCCGCAGCTCTGGAAACACCATATATTTT.

CDR3: CASRAEDEYNEQFF. The DNA for the CDR3 is TGTGCCAGTAGGGCCGAGGATGAATACAATGAGCAGTTCTTC. V gene TRBV19 combines with J gene TRBJ2-1; D gene unclear. The V end lost 6 bases, the J end lost 4 bases, and 13 bases lay between the germline ends. CDR1 and CDR2 from the germline V gene are LNHDA and SQIVND (reference sequence). This CDR3 region has 14 residues.

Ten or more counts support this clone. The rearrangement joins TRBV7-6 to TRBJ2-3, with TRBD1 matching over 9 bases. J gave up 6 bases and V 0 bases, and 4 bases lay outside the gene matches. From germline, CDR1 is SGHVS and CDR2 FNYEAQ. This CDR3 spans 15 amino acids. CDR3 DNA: TGTGCCAGCAGCTTAGCGGGGACAGGGAGCGATACGCAGTATTTT. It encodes CASSLAGTGSDTQYF.

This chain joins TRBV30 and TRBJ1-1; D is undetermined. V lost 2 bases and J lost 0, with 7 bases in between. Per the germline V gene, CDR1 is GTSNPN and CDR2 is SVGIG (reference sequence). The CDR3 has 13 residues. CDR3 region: CAWSPHMNTEAFF. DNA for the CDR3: TGTGCCTGGAGTCCTCACATGAACACTGAAGCTTTCTTT.

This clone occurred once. The CDR3: CASSFVLAPSYEQYF. The CDR3 coding sequence is TGTGCCAGCAGCTTCGTACTAGCGCCTTCCTACGAGCAGTACTTC. The chain links TRBV7-2 to TRBJ2-7, with TRBD2 matching over 7 bases. The CDR3 covers 15 residues. V lost 3 bases and J lost 1; bases outside the gene matches: 6. In germline, CDR1 is SGHTA, CDR2 FQGNSA. Supplemented by reference TRBV7-2 and TRBJ2-7, the full variable domain reads GAGVSQSPSNKVTEKGKDVELRCDPISGHTALYWYRQSLGQGLEFLIYFQGNSAPDKSGLPSDRFSAERTGGSVSTLTIQRTQQEDSAVYLCASSFVLAPSYEQYFGPGTRLTVT.

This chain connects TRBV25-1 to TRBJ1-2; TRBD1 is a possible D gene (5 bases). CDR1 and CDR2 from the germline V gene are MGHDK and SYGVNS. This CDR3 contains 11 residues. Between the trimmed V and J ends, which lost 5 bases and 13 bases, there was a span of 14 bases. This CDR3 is CASSPTAWSTF. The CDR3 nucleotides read TGTGCCAGCAGTCCGACAGCTTGGAGCACCTTC.